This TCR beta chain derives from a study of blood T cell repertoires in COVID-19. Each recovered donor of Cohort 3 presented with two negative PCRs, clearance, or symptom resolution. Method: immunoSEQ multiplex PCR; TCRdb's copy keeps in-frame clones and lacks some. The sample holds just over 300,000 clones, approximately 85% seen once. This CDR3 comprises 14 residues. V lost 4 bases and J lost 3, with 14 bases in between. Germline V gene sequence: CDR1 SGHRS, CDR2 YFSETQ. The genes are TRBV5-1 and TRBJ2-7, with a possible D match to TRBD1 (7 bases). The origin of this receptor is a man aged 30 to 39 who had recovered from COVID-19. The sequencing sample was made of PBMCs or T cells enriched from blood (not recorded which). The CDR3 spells CASSIRQGGYEQYF. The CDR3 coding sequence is TGCGCCAGCAGCATCCGACAGGGAGGCTACGAGCAGTACTTC.